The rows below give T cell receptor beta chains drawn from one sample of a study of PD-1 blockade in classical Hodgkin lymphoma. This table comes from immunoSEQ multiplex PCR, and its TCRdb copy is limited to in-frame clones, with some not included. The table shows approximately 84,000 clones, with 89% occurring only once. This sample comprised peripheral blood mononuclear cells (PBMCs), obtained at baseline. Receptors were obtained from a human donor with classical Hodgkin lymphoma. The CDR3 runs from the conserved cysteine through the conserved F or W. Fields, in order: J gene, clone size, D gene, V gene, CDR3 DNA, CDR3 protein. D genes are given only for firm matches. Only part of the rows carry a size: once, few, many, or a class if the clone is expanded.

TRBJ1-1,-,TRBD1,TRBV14,TGTGCCAGCAGCCAAGACTGGAGACAGGGGGGGAACACTGAAGCTTTCTTT,CASSQDWRQGGNTEAFF
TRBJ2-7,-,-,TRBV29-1,TGCAGCGCCGAAGGGCAGAGTAGGTATTGGTACTTC,CSAEGQSRYWYF
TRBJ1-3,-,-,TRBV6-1,TGTGCCAGCAGTGAGATCAGCATAGGGACCTCTGGAAACACCATATATTTT,CASSEISIGTSGNTIYF
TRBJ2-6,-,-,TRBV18,TGTGCCAGCTCACCTGACTCTCCGAGGGCCAACGTCCTGACTTTC,CASSPDSPRANVLTF
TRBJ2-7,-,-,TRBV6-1,TGTGCCAGCAGTGAACAAGGGGTCTCCTACGAGCAGTACTTC,CASSEQGVSYEQYF
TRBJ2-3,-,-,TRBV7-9,TGTGCCAGCGGCACAGATACGCAGTATTTT,CASGTDTQYF
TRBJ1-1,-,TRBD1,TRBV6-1,TGTGCCAGCAGACACAGGGGGCACGACACTGAAGCTTTCTTT,CASRHRGHDTEAFF
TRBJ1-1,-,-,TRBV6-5,TGTGCCAGCAGTTACTCGAAAAGGGGCACTGAAGCTTTCTTT,CASSYSKRGTEAFF
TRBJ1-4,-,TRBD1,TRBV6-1,TGTGCCAGCAGTGACCGGGGAGGGGGCCCCAGTGAAAAACTGTTTTTT,CASSDRGGGPSEKLFF
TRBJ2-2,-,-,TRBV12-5,TGTGCTAGTGTCCTCAGGGTTGGAGAAACCGGGGAGCTGTTTTTT,CASVLRVGETGELFF
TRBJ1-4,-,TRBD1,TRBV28,TGTGCCAGCAGGCGTAACATACAGGGGAGGAATGAAAAACTGTTTTTT,CASRRNIQGRNEKLFF
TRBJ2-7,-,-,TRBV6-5,TGTGCCAGCAGGAGGGCGGGATTACACTACGAGCAGTACTTC,CASRRAGLHYEQYF
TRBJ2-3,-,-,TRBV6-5,TGTGCCAGCAGCGCACTCCTGGGGGATACGCAGTATTTT,CASSALLGDTQYF
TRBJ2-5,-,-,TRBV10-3,TGTGCCATCAGCACAGGGAGGGGAGAGACCCAGTACTTC,CAISTGRGETQYF
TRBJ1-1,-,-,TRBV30,TGTGCCTGGTCATCACTGAACACTGAAGCTTTCTTT,CAWSSLNTEAFF
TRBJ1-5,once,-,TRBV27,TGTGCCAGCAGTTTCACTGGGACTACTAATCAGCCCCAGCATTTT,CASSFTGTTNQPQHF
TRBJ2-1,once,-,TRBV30,TGTGCCTGGAGTTTGAGATTACAGAATGAGCAGTTCTTC,CAWSLRLQNEQFF
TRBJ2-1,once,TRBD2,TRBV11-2,TGTGCCAGCAGCACAGCGGGGGGGCAGGGATTGTCCTACAATGAGCAGTTCTTC,CASSTAGGQGLSYNEQFF
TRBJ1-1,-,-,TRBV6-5,TGTGCCAGCAGCTTTGCCCCCGAGGGAGGGACAGAAGCTTTCTTT,CASSFAPEGGTEAFF
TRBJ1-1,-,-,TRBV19,TGTGCCAGTAAGTACGGGAACACTGAAGCTTTCTTT,CASKYGNTEAFF
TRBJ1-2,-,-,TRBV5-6,TGTGCCAGCAGCTTTGTGGGATCTAACTATGGCTACACCTTC,CASSFVGSNYGYTF
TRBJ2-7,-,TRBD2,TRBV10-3,TGTGCCATCAGTGTTAGGACTAGCGGTAGCGAGCAGTACTTC,CAISVRTSGSEQYF
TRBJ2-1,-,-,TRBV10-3,TGTGCCATCAGTGAGTCGTGGCGGGACTCCTACAATGAGCAGTTCTTC,CAISESWRDSYNEQFF
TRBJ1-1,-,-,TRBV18,TGTGCCAGCTCACTTGACCTAGCGGGCACTGAAGCTTTCTTT,CASSLDLAGTEAFF
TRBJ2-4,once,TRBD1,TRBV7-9,TGTGCCAGCAGCCCGGGACAGGGGGCGGCAAACATTCAGTACTTC,CASSPGQGAANIQYF
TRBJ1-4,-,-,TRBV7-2,TGTGCCAGCAGCTGGGCAGACAGGGAAAAACTGTTTTTT,CASSWADREKLFF
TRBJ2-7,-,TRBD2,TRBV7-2,TGTGCCAGCAGCTTACCTCTAGCGGGAGGGCAGTACTTC,CASSLPLAGGQYF
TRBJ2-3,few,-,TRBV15,TGTGCCACCAGCAGAGATCGAATAGCCCAACGTGCTCAGTATTTT,CATSRDRIAQRAQYF
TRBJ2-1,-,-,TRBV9,TGTGCCAGCAGCGCCGGGACCGACAATGAGCAGTTCTTC,CASSAGTDNEQFF
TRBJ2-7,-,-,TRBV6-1,TGTGCCAGCAGTGAACCAACGGAGACCTACGAGCAGTACTTC,CASSEPTETYEQYF
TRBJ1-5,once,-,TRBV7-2,TGTGCCAGCAGCTTAGGAGCGGGGAGAAGGAGCAATCAGCCCCAGCATTTT,CASSLGAGRRSNQPQHF
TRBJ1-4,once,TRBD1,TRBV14,TGTGCCAGCAGCCGCTTCAGGGACAGCCTAACAACTAATGAAAAACTGTTTTTT,CASSRFRDSLTTNEKLFF
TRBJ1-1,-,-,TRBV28,TGTGCCAGCAGCTTAACCCTAGGGGCAACTGAAGCTTTCTTT,CASSLTLGATEAFF
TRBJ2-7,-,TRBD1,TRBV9,TGTGCCAGCAGCGTAGATTTCAGGGGGCGAGAAGACGAGCAGTACTTC,CASSVDFRGREDEQYF
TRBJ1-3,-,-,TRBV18,TGTGCCAGCTCACCTCGGCCTTGGCAGGGAGCTGGAAACACCATATATTTT,CASSPRPWQGAGNTIYF
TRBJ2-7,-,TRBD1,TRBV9,TGTGCCAGCAGCTCGTACTCCGGGACAGGGACCTACGAGCAGTACTTC,CASSSYSGTGTYEQYF
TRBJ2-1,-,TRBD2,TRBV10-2,TGCGCCAGCAGCGGGACTAGCGGGAGGCCCAATGAGCAGTTCTTC,CASSGTSGRPNEQFF
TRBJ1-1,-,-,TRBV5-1,TGCGCCAGCAGCTTGGAACCTGCGGCAGGGGTTAACACTGAAGCTTTCTTT,CASSLEPAAGVNTEAFF
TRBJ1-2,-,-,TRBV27,TGTGCCAGCAGCAGGACTGACTACTATGGCTACACCTTC,CASSRTDYYGYTF
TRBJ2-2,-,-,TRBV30,TGTGCCTGGAGTGTAACCCGGATCTGGAACACCGGGGAGCTGTTTTTT,CAWSVTRIWNTGELFF
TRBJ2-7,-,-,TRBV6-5,TGTGCCAGCAGTTACCCGGGGCCCGAGCAGTACTTC,CASSYPGPEQYF
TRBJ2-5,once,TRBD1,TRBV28,TGTGCCAGCAGCACCTACAGGGGGCGAGAGACCCAGTACTTC,CASSTYRGRETQYF
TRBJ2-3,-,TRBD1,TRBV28,TGTGCCAGCAGTTTCTCATGGACAGGGCCAAGCACAGATACGCAGTATTTT,CASSFSWTGPSTDTQYF
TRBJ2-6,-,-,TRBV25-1,TGTGCCACCTCCGCGGTTGGGGCCAACGTCCTGACTTTC,CATSAVGANVLTF
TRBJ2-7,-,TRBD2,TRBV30,TGTGCCTGGAGTGTGCCGACCGTACTAGCGAGAGAGCAGTACTTC,CAWSVPTVLAREQYF
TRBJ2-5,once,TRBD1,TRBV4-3,TGCGCCAGCAGCCAGGGGACAGGGGTCGCAGAGACCCAGTACTTC,CASSQGTGVAETQYF
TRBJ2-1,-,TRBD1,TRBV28,TGTGCCAGCAGTTTAGCCGGGACAGGGTACGATGAGCAGTTCTTC,CASSLAGTGYDEQFF
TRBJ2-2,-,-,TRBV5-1,TGCGCCAGCAGCTTGGGGACGCGGCAGAACACCGGGGAGCTGTTTTTT,CASSLGTRQNTGELFF
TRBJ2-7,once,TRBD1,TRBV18,TGTGCCAGCTCACTGCTGACAGGGGCGCGGGAAGAGCAGTACTTC,CASSLLTGAREEQYF
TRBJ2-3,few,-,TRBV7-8,TGTGCCAGCAGCTTATATAGGGGCCCCACAGATACGCAGTATTTT,CASSLYRGPTDTQYF
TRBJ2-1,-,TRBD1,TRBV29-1,TGCAGCGTCCCCCAACCCGGGACAGGGAGGAATGAGCAGTTCTTC,CSVPQPGTGRNEQFF
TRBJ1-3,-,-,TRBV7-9,TGTGCCAGCAGCTTAGTTGCCTGGGGCACCATATATTTT,CASSLVAWGTIYF
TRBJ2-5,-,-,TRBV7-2,TGTGCCAGCAGCTTACAAAGGACCCAGTACTTC,CASSLQRTQYF
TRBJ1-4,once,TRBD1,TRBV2,TGTGCCTGCCGGGGACAGGTCGACAATGAAAAACTGTTTTTT,CACRGQVDNEKLFF
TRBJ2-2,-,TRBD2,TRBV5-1,TGCGCCAGCAGCTCCGGCGGTAGCGGGAGGGGCACCGGGGAGCTGTTTTTT,CASSSGGSGRGTGELFF